A selection of T cell receptor beta chains follows, all from one sample in a study of blood T cell repertoires in COVID-19. This table comes from immunoSEQ multiplex PCR, and its TCRdb copy is limited to in-frame clones, with some not included. The sample lists about 150,000 clones, 78% occurring once. Sequencing was done on a sample of PBMCs or T cells enriched from blood (not recorded which). Receptors originate from a woman aged 45-60 years who had recovered from COVID-19. The CDR3 runs from the conserved cysteine through the conserved F or W. D genes are given only for firm matches. Some rows mark clone size as missing; the rest say once, few, many or name a class of expanded clone.

J gene	D gene	V gene	clone size	CDR3 DNA	CDR3 protein
TRBJ2-4	-	TRBV12-2	few	TGTGCAAGTCGCTTAATCGGACAGACGCAAGCCAAAAACATTCAGTACTTC	CASRLIGQTQAKNIQYF
TRBJ1-1	-	TRBV27	-	TGTGCCAGCAGTTTAACAACGCCAGGAAGGGGCGAGAACACTGAAGCTTTCTTT	CASSLTTPGRGENTEAFF
TRBJ2-2	-	TRBV11-2	-	TGTGCCAGCAGTCAGGGTTCCGGGGAGCTGTTTTTT	CASSQGSGELFF
TRBJ2-7	TRBD1	TRBV28	medium-sized	TGTGCCAGCAGTTGGGACAGGGGGAGTTACGAGCAGTACTTC	CASSWDRGSYEQYF
TRBJ2-7	-	TRBV3-1/TRBV3-2	-	TGTGCCAGCAGCCCTCGGCCGGGTTACTACGAGCAGTACTTC	CASSPRPGYYEQYF
TRBJ2-6	TRBD1	TRBV11-2	-	TGTGCCAGCAGCCAGTCATGGGACAGGGGGTTATCTGGGGCCAACGTCCTGACTTTC	CASSQSWDRGLSGANVLTF
TRBJ2-6	TRBD1	TRBV28	-	TGTGCCAGCAGTTTATTGGTATCGGGACAGGGGGTTTCTGGGGCCAACGTCCTGACTTTC	CASSLLVSGQGVSGANVLTF
TRBJ2-7	TRBD2	TRBV9	-	TGTGCCAGCAGCGCCCTAGCGGGGTGGACCTACGAGCAGTACTTC	CASSALAGWTYEQYF
TRBJ2-1	TRBD2	TRBV5-1	-	TGCGCCAGCAGCTTGGGAGCGGGGGGCGGCAATGAGCAGTTCTTC	CASSLGAGGGNEQFF
TRBJ1-5	-	TRBV2	-	TGTGCCAGCAGTGAACAGGGTGCGGGCAATCAGCCCCAGCATTTT	CASSEQGAGNQPQHF
TRBJ2-1	-	TRBV20-1	few	TGCAGTCCTAACCAGTACAATGAGCAGTTCTTC	CSPNQYNEQFF
TRBJ2-4	-	TRBV27	-	TGTGCCAATCGCGAGAGGGCGGAAAACATTCAGTACTTC	CANRERAENIQYF
TRBJ1-6	TRBD1	TRBV24-1	-	TGTGCCACCAAGGGACAGGGAAGGTCCTATAATTCACCCCTCCACTTT	CATKGQGRSYNSPLHF
TRBJ1-4	-	TRBV15	-	TGTGCCACCAGCAGTGCCTGGGGACAACATACGGAAAAACTGTTTTTT	CATSSAWGQHTEKLFF
TRBJ2-1	TRBD1	TRBV15	few	TGTGCCACCAGCAAGGGACAGGGGGGCAATGAGCAGTTCTTC	CATSKGQGGNEQFF
TRBJ1-5	TRBD1	TRBV27	-	TGTGCCAGCAGTCCGGGACAGGGAAACAATCAGCCCCAGCATTTT	CASSPGQGNNQPQHF
TRBJ1-4	-	TRBV28	-	TGTGCCAGCAGTATCATCGGACAGACTAATGAAAAACTGTTTTTT	CASSIIGQTNEKLFF